These T cell receptor beta chains were read from a single sample in a study of T cell responses to AZD1222 COVID-19 vaccine. This table comes from immunoSEQ multiplex PCR, and its TCRdb copy is limited to in-frame clones, with some not included. The sample shows roughly 120,000 clones, approximately 85% of them seen only once. The source was peripheral blood, collected 28 days after the second AZD1222 dose. The receptor source for this set is an adult who received the AZD1222 COVID-19 vaccine. Each CDR3 is given with its conserved first and last residue. Fields, in order: clone size, D gene, J gene, V gene, CDR3 DNA, CDR3 protein. A D gene is named only where the DNA matches it firmly. Only part of the rows carry a size: once, few, many, or a class if the clone is expanded.

size: -
D: -
J: TRBJ2-3
V: TRBV6-1
DNA: TGTGCCAGCAGTGAGTTAGGGGTTAGCCCAGATACGCAGTATTTT
CDR3: CASSELGVSPDTQYF

size: -
D: -
J: TRBJ1-1
V: TRBV10-1
DNA: TGCGCCAGCAGTCGACCAAAACATGGGGCTGAAGCTTTCTTT
CDR3: CASSRPKHGAEAFF

size: -
D: TRBD2
J: TRBJ2-1
V: TRBV7-2
DNA: TGTGCCAGCAGCCGGACCGGGACTAGCGGGGGTGACAATGAGCAGTTCTTC
CDR3: CASSRTGTSGGDNEQFF

size: -
D: -
J: TRBJ1-2
V: TRBV5-4
DNA: TGTGCCAGCAGCTTGGCCGGGGGGGGCGCATCTAGCGGCTATGGCTACACCTTC
CDR3: CASSLAGGGASSGYGYTF

size: -
D: -
J: TRBJ1-2
V: TRBV18
DNA: TGTGCCAGCTCACCAGTTCCAGGGAGCTATGGCTACACCTTC
CDR3: CASSPVPGSYGYTF

size: -
D: -
J: TRBJ2-7
V: TRBV6-6
DNA: TGTGCCAGCAGTTACCAGGGCTCCTACGAGCAGTACTTC
CDR3: CASSYQGSYEQYF

size: once
D: TRBD2
J: TRBJ2-7
V: TRBV28
DNA: TGTGCCAGCAGTTTAGCGGCGCTAGCGGGAGTCTCCTACGAGCAGTACTTC
CDR3: CASSLAALAGVSYEQYF

size: -
D: -
J: TRBJ1-5
V: TRBV5-1
DNA: TGCGCCAGCAGCTTGGGCCCCTTGGGCAATCAGCCCCAGCATTTT
CDR3: CASSLGPLGNQPQHF

size: -
D: -
J: TRBJ1-4
V: TRBV5-1
DNA: TGCGCCAGCAGCACGGGGACGGCTGCAACTAATGAAAAACTGTTTTTT
CDR3: CASSTGTAATNEKLFF

size: -
D: -
J: TRBJ1-2
V: TRBV10-1
DNA: TGCGCCAGCAGTGAGTCGGCGCGCCGGGGCTACACCTTC
CDR3: CASSESARRGYTF

size: -
D: TRBD1
J: TRBJ1-4
V: TRBV7-3
DNA: TGTGCCAGCAGCCATGGACAGGGTTTAGGAAAACTGTTTTTT
CDR3: CASSHGQGLGKLFF

size: -
D: TRBD1
J: TRBJ1-6
V: TRBV7-9
DNA: TGTGCCAGCAGCTGGTCCACCGGGACAGGATCACCCCTCCACTTT
CDR3: CASSWSTGTGSPLHF

size: -
D: -
J: TRBJ2-5
V: TRBV6-6
DNA: TGTGCCAGCAGTATTACTAGCAGAGAGACCCAGTACTTC
CDR3: CASSITSRETQYF

size: once
D: -
J: TRBJ1-3
V: TRBV6-5
DNA: TGTGCCAGCAGGAACAGGGTTGGAAACACCATATATTTT
CDR3: CASRNRVGNTIYF

size: -
D: -
J: TRBJ2-7
V: TRBV5-4
DNA: TGTGCCAGCAGCAAGGGACACGAAGCCTACGAGCAGTACTTC
CDR3: CASSKGHEAYEQYF

size: -
D: -
J: TRBJ1-1
V: TRBV4-3
DNA: TGCGCCAGCAGCCAAGATCGCGGACAGTTTGAAGCTTTCTTT
CDR3: CASSQDRGQFEAFF

size: -
D: -
J: TRBJ1-5
V: TRBV28
DNA: TGTGCCAGCAGTTTTGGGGGACACAATCAGCCCCAGCATTTT
CDR3: CASSFGGHNQPQHF

size: -
D: TRBD1
J: TRBJ1-2
V: TRBV4-1
DNA: TGCGCCAGCAGCCAAGGGACAGGGATCGCTGGCTACACCTTC
CDR3: CASSQGTGIAGYTF

size: -
D: -
J: TRBJ1-2
V: TRBV30
DNA: TGTGCCCCTAGACAGGATGGCTATGGCTACACCTTC
CDR3: CAPRQDGYGYTF

size: -
D: -
J: TRBJ1-2
V: TRBV6-5
DNA: TGTGCCAGCAGTCCCTGGGGGGAAAGGGATGGCTACACCTTC
CDR3: CASSPWGERDGYTF

size: medium-sized
D: -
J: TRBJ1-3
V: TRBV4-1
DNA: TGCGCCAGCAGCCAAGATCCCCCATTGGCGACGTCTGGAAACACCATATATTTT
CDR3: CASSQDPPLATSGNTIYF

size: -
D: -
J: TRBJ2-1
V: TRBV12-3/TRBV12-4
DNA: TGTGCCAGCGGGTCGGAAAACTACAATGAGCAGTTCTTC
CDR3: CASGSENYNEQFF